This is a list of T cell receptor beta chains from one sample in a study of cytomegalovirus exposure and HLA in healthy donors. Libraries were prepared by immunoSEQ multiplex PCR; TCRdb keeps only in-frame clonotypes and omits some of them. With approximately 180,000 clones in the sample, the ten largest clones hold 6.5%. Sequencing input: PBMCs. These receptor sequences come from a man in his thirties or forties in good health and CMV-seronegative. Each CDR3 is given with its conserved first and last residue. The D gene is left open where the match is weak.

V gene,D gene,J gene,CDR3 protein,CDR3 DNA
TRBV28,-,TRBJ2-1,CASSPLTNEQFF,TGTGCCAGCAGTCCCCTAACGAATGAGCAGTTCTTC
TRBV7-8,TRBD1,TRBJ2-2,CASSTSRGQGTGELFF,TGTGCCAGCAGCACAAGTAGGGGGCAGGGCACCGGGGAGCTGTTTTTT
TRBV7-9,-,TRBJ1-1,CASLLTAGSMNTEAFF,TGTGCCAGCCTCCTCACGGCCGGGTCCATGAACACTGAAGCTTTCTTT
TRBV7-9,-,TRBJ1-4,CASSARTRRNEKLFF,TGTGCCAGCAGCGCTAGGACACGGCGTAATGAAAAACTGTTTTTT
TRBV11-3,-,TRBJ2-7,CASSLESGWTYEQYF,TGTGCCAGCAGCTTAGAGTCAGGGTGGACCTACGAGCAGTACTTC
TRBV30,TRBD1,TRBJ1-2,CAWSVEGRGRSGYTF,TGTGCCTGGAGTGTAGAAGGCAGGGGGCGAAGTGGCTACACCTTC
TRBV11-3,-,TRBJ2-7,CASEGYAGQASYEQYF,TGTGCCAGCGAGGGCTACGCCGGGCAGGCTTCCTACGAGCAGTACTTC
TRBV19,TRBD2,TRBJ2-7,CASSTPSGSSYEQYF,TGTGCCAGTAGTACACCTAGCGGGAGCTCCTACGAGCAGTACTTC
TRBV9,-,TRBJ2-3,CASSVEWMGDTQCF,TGTGCCAGCAGCGTAGAGTGGATGGGAGATACGCAGTGTTTT
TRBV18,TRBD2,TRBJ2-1,CASSQTSGGLRYNEQFF,TGTGCCAGCTCACAAACTAGCGGGGGGCTTCGCTACAATGAGCAGTTCTTC
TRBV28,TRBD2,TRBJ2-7,CASSLAGTSSYEQYF,TGTGCCAGCAGCCTGGCGGGGACTAGCTCCTACGAGCAGTACTTC
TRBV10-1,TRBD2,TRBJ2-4,CAAWGGCNPPAKNIQYF,TGCGCCGCCTGGGGGGGGTGTAACCCACCAGCCAAAAACATTCAGTACTTC
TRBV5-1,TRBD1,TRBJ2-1,CASSRDRGNYNEQFF,TGCGCCAGCAGCCGGGACAGGGGGAACTACAATGAGCAGTTCTTC
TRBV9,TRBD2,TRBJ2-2,CASSVSGGARTGELFF,TGTGCCAGCAGCGTTAGCGGGGGGGCGCGCACCGGGGAGCTGTTTTTT
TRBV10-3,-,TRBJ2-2,CATRRVEGSDTGELFF,TGTGCCACCCGCCGGGTAGAGGGATCGGACACCGGGGAGCTGTTTTTT
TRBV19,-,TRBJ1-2,CASSRGTGNYGYTF,TGTGCCAGTAGTCGGGGTACCGGTAACTATGGCTACACCTTC
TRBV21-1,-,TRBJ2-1,CASSKEGGTSGLTWMNEQFF,TGTGCCAGCAGCAAAGAAGGCGGGACTAGCGGGCTTACGTGGATGAATGAGCAGTTCTTC
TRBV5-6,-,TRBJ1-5,CASSLGHLRGLSNQPQHF,TGTGCCAGCAGCTTGGGGCACCTTAGGGGCCTTAGCAATCAGCCCCAGCATTTT
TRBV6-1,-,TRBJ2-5,CASSPGSSETQYF,TGTGCCAGCAGCCCGGGATCCAGTGAGACCCAGTACTTC
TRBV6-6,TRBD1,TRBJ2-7,CASRTGEINEQYF,TGTGCCAGCCGGACAGGGGAAATAAACGAGCAGTACTTC
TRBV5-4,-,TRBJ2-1,CASSLGREWVNEQFF,TGTGCCAGCAGCCTCGGTCGGGAGTGGGTCAATGAGCAGTTCTTC
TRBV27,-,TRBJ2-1,CASMAYNEQFF,TGTGCCAGCATGGCTTACAATGAGCAGTTCTTC
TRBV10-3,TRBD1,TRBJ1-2,CAITRDRENYGYTF,TGTGCCATCACCCGGGACAGGGAGAATTATGGCTACACCTTC
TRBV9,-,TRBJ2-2,CASSVAPGAVDGELFF,TGTGCCAGCAGCGTAGCTCCGGGAGCGGTCGACGGGGAGCTGTTTTTT
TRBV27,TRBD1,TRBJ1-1,CASRDRAMNTEAFF,TGTGCCAGCAGGGACAGGGCTATGAACACTGAAGCTTTCTTT
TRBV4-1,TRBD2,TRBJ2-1,CASSQDAGVDNEQFF,TGCGCCAGCAGCCAAGATGCGGGAGTTGACAATGAGCAGTTCTTC
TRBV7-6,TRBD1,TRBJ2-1,CASSSGTGVYNEQFF,TGTGCCAGCAGCTCGGGGACAGGGGTCTACAATGAGCAGTTCTTC
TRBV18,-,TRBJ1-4,CASSPTFRENEKLFF,TGTGCCAGCTCACCAACTTTCCGCGAGAATGAAAAACTGTTTTTT
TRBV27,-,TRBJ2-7,CASSFTGEVNEQYF,TGTGCCAGCAGTTTTACAGGGGAGGTCAACGAGCAGTACTTC
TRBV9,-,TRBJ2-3,CASSVDQGQDTQYF,TGTGCCAGCAGCGTAGATCAGGGCCAGGATACGCAGTATTTT
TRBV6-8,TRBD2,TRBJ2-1,CASSYSGQREGNEQFF,TGTGCCAGCAGTTACTCAGGACAGCGGGAGGGTAATGAGCAGTTCTTC
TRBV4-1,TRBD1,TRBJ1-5,CASSHHWSRGPQPQHF,TGCGCCAGCAGCCATCATTGGAGCAGGGGGCCACAGCCCCAGCATTTT
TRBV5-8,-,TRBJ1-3,CASSFGLAGNTIYF,TGTGCCAGCAGCTTCGGGCTAGCGGGAAACACCATATATTTT